Below, one TCR beta chain is given with its context. The data were obtained in a study of blood T cell repertoires in COVID-19. Profiling relied on immunoSEQ multiplex PCR, and the TCRdb table lists in-frame clones only, not all of them. The table lists roughly 160,000 clones, approximately 90% of them singletons. This receptor was taken from a middle-aged man who had recovered from COVID-19. Sequenced material: peripheral blood.

Written as DNA, the CDR3 is TGTGCCAGTAGTATCCCAACCCTCGGACAGGCCAATATCAGACCCTATGGCTACACCTTC. It translates to CASSIPTLGQANIRPYGYTF. This chain joins TRBV19 and TRBJ1-2; 7 bases agree with TRBD1. The CDR3 contains 20 residues. Trimming at V came to 3 bases and at J to 4 bases, leaving 23 bases not matched to a gene. Germline V gene data show CDR1 as LNHDA and CDR2 as SQIVND (reference sequence). Based on the CDR3 plus reference TRBV19 and TRBJ1-2, the full variable domain is DGGITQSPKYLFRKEGQNVTLSCEQNLNHDAMYWYRQDPGQGLRLIYYSQIVNDFQKGDIAEGYSVSREKKESFPLTVTSAQKNPTAFYLCASSIPTLGQANIRPYGYTFGSGTRLTVV.